This T cell receptor beta chain is drawn from a study of T-cell memory formation after mild COVID-19. The V gene's germline CDR1 is GTSNPN and CDR2 SVGIG (reference sequence). The CDR3 covers 13 residues. V was pared by 6 bases and J by 2 bases, with 11 bases between. Employing constant-segment primers, 5'RACE generated TCR alpha and TCR beta cDNA libraries bearing sample barcodes and UMIs. TCRdb redid the calling of the 5' RACE reads with MiXCR, one entry per CDR3 protein. The table lists 450,000 or so distinct CDR3 sequences, about 23% of them singletons. This clonotype has a handful of counts. The chain carries TRBV30 and TRBJ1-5; possibly TRBD1 for D (5 bases). The sequenced sample consisted of PBMCs or a T cell subset sorted from them (not recorded which). The sequence derives from an adult woman who had mild COVID-19 (a few samples of this study predate the infection). Cell type and time point are not known. The CDR3 sequence is CACQGGGNQPQHF. In DNA form, the CDR3 reads TGTGCCTGCCAGGGAGGCGGCAATCAGCCCCAGCATTTT.